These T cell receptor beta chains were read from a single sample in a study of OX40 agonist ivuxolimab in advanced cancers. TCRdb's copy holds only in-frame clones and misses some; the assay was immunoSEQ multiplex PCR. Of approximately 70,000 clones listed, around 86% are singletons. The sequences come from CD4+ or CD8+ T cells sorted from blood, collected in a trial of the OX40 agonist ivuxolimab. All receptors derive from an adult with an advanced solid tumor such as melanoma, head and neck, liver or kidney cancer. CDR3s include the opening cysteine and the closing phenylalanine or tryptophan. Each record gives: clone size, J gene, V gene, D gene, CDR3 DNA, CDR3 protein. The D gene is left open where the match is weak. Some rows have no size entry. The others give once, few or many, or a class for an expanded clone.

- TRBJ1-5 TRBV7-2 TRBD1 TGTGCCAGCAGCCCCAGGGGGTTAGGAAGCAATCAGCCCCAGCATTTT CASSPRGLGSNQPQHF
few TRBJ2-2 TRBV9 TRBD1 TGTGCCAGCAGCCTCAGGGGGCTAGGGACCGGGGAGCTGTTTTTT CASSLRGLGTGELFF
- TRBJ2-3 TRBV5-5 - TGTGCCAGCAGCGCATACCACACAGATACGCAGTATTTT CASSAYHTDTQYF
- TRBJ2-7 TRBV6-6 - TGTGCCAGTTCTCCGGCTCGCTACGAGCAGTACTTC CASSPARYEQYF
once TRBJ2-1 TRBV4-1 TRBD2 TGCGCCAGCAGCCCGCCGACCGGGGGGGACGAGCAGTTCTTC CASSPPTGGDEQFF
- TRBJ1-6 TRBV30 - TGTGCCTGGAGGAGGGAAAGGTCTAATTCACCCCTCCACTTT CAWRRERSNSPLHF
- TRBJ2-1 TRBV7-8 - TGTGCCAGCAGTACAGAGCGATACGATACCGGTGAGCAGTTCTTC CASSTERYDTGEQFF
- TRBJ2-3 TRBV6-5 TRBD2 TGTGCCAGCAGTACAGCGGGGGGCCCAACCGAATTT CASSTAGGPTEF
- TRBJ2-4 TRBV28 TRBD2 TGTGCCAGCAGTTTCGTGGCGGGGGGGGACATCGTTAGCAAAAACATTCAGTACTTC CASSFVAGGDIVSKNIQYF
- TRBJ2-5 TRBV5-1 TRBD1 TGCGCCAGCAGTCAACCCAGAGCCGGGACAGGGTGGGAAGAGACCCAGTACTTC CASSQPRAGTGWEETQYF
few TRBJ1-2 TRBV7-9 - TGTGCCAGCAGGTTGGACATTGCTAACTATGGCTACACCTTC CASRLDIANYGYTF
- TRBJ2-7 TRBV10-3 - TGTGCCACCGTTCAACCTGGGAGCTACGAGCAGTACTTC CATVQPGSYEQYF
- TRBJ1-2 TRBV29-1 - TGCAGCGTTGGACGCAGGCTCTTC CSVGRRLF
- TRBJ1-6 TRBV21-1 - TGTGCCAGCAGCAAAGCCGTACAGGTTTTACCCCTCCACTTT CASSKAVQVLPLHF
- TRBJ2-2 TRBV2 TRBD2 TGTGCCAGCAGTCAGACTAGCGACCTGAACACCGGGGAGCTGTTTTTT CASSQTSDLNTGELFF
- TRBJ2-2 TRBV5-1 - TGCGCCAGCAGCTTGGAGCAGCAATCCGGGGAGCTGTTTTTT CASSLEQQSGELFF
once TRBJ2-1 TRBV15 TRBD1 TGTGCCACCAGCAGTGGTAATGGACAGGGGTTGGAGCAGTTCTTC CATSSGNGQGLEQFF
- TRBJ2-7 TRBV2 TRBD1 TGTGCCAGCAGCGGATCAGGGGGCTCCGAGCAGTACTTC CASSGSGGSEQYF
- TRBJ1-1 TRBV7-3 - TGTGCCAGCAGTCGTAACTCAGAGTCTGAAGCTTTCTTT CASSRNSESEAFF
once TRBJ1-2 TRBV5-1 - TGCGCCAGCAGCCCCGGCCAGTCGCCCGGCTACACCTTC CASSPGQSPGYTF
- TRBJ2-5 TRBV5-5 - TGTGCCTCCCTCCCCCGGCCGGGGTCGGAGACCCAGTACTTC CASLPRPGSETQYF
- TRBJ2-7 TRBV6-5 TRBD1 TGTGCCAGCAGGCGACCCGGGACAGGGGTTAACGAGCAGTACTTC CASRRPGTGVNEQYF
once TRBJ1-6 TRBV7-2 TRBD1 TGTGCCAGCAGCTGGGACAGGGAAGGTAATTCACCCCTCCACTTT CASSWDREGNSPLHF
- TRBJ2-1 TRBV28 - TGTGCCAGCAGGGGGGGGTCCACAGGGAGCTCCTACAATGAGCAGTTCTTC CASRGGSTGSSYNEQFF
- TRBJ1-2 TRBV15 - TGTGCCACCAGCAGAGATCGGTATGGCTACACCTTC CATSRDRYGYTF
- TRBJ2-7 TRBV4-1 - TGCGCCAGCAGCCCATACTTCATCTCCCGGGACGACTACGAGCAGTACTTC CASSPYFISRDDYEQYF
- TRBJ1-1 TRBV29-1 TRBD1 TGCAGCGTGATAACAGGGGCTGCGCTTAACACTGAAGCTTTCTTT CSVITGAALNTEAFF
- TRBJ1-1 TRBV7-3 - TGTGCCAGCAGCTTATGGGAGAACACTGAAGCTTTCTTT CASSLWENTEAFF
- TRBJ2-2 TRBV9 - TGTGCCAGCAGCCCCCTATTGTACGGGGAGCTGTTTTTT CASSPLLYGELFF
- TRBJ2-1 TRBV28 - TGTGCCAGCAGTTTATTCGGTCCCCCATACAATGAGCAGTTCTTC CASSLFGPPYNEQFF
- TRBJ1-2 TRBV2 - TGTGCCAGCAATTCAGTTGCCTATGGCTACACCTTC CASNSVAYGYTF
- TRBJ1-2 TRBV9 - TGTGCCAGCAGCGTAGGCGGACGCCCGGTGGCTAACTATGGCTACACCTTC CASSVGGRPVANYGYTF
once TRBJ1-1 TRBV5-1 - TGCGCCAGCAGTAGAGGGATGAACACTGAAGCTTTCTTT CASSRGMNTEAFF
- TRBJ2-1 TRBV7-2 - TGTGCCAGCAGCTTATTTGCTTTTGGCAGGGTCAATGAGCAGTTCTTC CASSLFAFGRVNEQFF
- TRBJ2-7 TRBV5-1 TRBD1 TGCGCCAGCAGCTGGGACAGCCTCTACGAGCAGTACTTC CASSWDSLYEQYF
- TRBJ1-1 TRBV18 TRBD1 TGTGCCAGCTCTCCCCAGGACAGGGTCACTGAAGCTTTCTTT CASSPQDRVTEAFF
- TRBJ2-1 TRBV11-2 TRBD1 TGTGCCAGCATCTTAGGGGGCCTAGGACATGAGCAGTTCTTC CASILGGLGHEQFF
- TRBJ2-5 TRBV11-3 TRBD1 TGTGCCAGCAGCCTAGGACAGGGAGAGACCCAGTACTTC CASSLGQGETQYF
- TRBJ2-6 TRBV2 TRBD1 TGTGCCAGCAGCAAAAACAGGGGTAGGTCTGGGGCCAACGTCCTGACTTTC CASSKNRGRSGANVLTF